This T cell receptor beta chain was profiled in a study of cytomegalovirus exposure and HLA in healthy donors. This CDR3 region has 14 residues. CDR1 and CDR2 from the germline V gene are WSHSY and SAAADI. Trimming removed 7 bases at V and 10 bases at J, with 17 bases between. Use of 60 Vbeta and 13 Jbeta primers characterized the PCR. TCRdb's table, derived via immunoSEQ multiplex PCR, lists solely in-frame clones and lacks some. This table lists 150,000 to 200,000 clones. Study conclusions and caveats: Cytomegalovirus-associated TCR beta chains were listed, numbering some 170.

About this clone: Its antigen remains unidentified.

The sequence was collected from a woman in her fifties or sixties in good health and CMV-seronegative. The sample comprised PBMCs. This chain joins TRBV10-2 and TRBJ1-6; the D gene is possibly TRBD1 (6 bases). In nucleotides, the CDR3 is TGCGCCAGCACCGCCCGGGCAGGGGAATCACCCCTCCACTTT. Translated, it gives CASTARAGESPLHF.